The sequence of this T cell receptor (beta chain) was determined in a study of CXCR3-negative and CXCR3-positive naive CD8 T cells. Regarding the study as a whole: More hydrophobic TRB CDR3s occurred in CXCR3-positive than in CXCR3-negative naive cells.

This CDR3 is 14 amino acids long. CDR1 is SQVTM and CDR2 is ANQGSEA in the germline V gene. The libraries of TRB cDNA were constructed through 5' RACE using UMI labels. TCRdb reprocessed the 5' RACE reads, with one entry per CDR3 protein and no DNA. In all, the sample yields roughly 93,000 distinct CDR3 sequences. Remarks on this clonotype: The antigen remains unidentified.

With 300,000 cells each, the CD8+ T cell subsets were individually sorted in triplicate. Naive CD8+ T lymphocytes were specified as CD45RO-CCR7+CD27+CD95-. The sequencing input was naive CXCR3+ CD8+ T cells from blood. Subset noted: CD45RO-CCR7+CD27+CD95- naive CD8+ T cells expressing CXCR3 (TNR3+). This sequence originates from a human donor in good health. Some clones in this sample may be carry-over from other donors' samples. The J gene is TRBJ2-1, the V gene TRBV29-1. The CDR3 sequence: CSVETGDSYNEQFF.